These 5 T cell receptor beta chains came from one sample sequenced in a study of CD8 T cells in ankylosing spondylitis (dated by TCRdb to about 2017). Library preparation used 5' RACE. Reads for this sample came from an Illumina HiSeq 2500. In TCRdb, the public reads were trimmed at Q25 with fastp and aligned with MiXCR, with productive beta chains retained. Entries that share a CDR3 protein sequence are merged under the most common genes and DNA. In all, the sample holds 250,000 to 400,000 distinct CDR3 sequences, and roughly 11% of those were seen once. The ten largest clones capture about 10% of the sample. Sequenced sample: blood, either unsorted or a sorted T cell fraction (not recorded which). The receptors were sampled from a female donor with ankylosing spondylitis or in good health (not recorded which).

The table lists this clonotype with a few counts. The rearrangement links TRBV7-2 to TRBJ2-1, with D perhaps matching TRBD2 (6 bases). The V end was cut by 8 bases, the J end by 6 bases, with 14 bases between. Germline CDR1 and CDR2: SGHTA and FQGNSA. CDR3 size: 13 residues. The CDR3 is CASRRAGSNEQFF. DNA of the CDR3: TGTGCCAGCCGGAGGGCCGGTTCCAATGAGCAGTTCTTC.

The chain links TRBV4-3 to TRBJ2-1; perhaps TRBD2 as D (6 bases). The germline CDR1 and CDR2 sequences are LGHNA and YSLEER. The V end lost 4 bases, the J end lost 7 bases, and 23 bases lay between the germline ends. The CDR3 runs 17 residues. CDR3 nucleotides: TGCGCCAGCAGCCGCGGTAGCGGAACACTGGTGGTGAATGAGCAGTTCTTC. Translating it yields CASSRGSGTLVVNEQFF.

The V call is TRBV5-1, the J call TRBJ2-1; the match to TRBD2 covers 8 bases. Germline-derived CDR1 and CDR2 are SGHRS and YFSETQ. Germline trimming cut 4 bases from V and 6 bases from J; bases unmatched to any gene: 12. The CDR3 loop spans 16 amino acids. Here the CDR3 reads CASSVSGSGGTNEQFF. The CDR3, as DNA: TGCGCCAGCAGCGTCTCGGGAAGCGGGGGAACCAATGAGCAGTTCTTC.

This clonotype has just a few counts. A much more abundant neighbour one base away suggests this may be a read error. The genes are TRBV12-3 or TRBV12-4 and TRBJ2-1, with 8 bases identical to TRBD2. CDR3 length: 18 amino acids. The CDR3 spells CASCLGVGGVSAYNEQFF. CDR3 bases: TGTGCCAGCTGTTTAGGTGTCGGGGGGGTCTCTGCATACAATGAGCAGTTCTTC.

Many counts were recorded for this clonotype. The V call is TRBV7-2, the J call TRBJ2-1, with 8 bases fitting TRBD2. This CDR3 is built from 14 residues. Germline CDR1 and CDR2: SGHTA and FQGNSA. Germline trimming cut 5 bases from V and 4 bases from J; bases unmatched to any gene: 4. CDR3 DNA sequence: TGTGCCAGCAGCCTAAGCGGGAGTTACAATGAGCAGTTCTTC. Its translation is CASSLSGSYNEQFF.